Sequencing of this TCR beta chain was carried out in a study of cytomegalovirus exposure and HLA in healthy donors. This CDR3 is 13 amino acids long. CDR1 and CDR2 from the germline V gene are SGHRS and YFSETQ. V was shortened by 2 bases and J by 5 bases, with 10 bases between the two germline ends. A remark on this clone: What it binds is unknown.

All donors participated as healthy donors of bone marrow. Use of 60 Vbeta and 13 Jbeta primers characterized the PCR. Clones were read by immunoSEQ multiplex PCR, and TCRdb kept only the in-frame ones, dropping some. This table lists fewer than 200,000 clones. Overall study findings and caveats: Productive status was seen about 90% or about 30% of the time for most TCR beta V segments in an earlier analysis.

V is TRBV5-1 and J is TRBJ2-5; D perhaps matches TRBD1 (6 bases). The sequencing sample was made of PBMCs. This receptor was taken from an older woman in good health and CMV-seronegative. The CDR3 DNA follows: TGCGCCAGCAGCTTCAGGGGATCCGAGACCCAGTACTTC. Residues: CASSFRGSETQYF.